The sequence of this TCR beta chain was determined in a study of T cell repertoires in cytomegalovirus infection. Study summary: HLA-B-restricted CMV epitopes that are well studied were used alongside recently identified HLA-C-restricted ones. The public TCR beta signatures pointed to both CMV infection and matching HLA type. Study-wide results and limits: Dominant in the ex vivo response were TCR beta clonotypes restricted by HLA-C and specific for CMV.

This clonotype was counted ten times or more. Antigen: not known. Each CDR3 protein is one row after TCRdb ran MiXCR on the reads. The data hold roughly 730,000 distinct CDR3 sequences, with around 30% observed a single time. CDR1 is SGHTA, CDR2 FQGNSA, per germline. V was cut by 2 bases and J by 7 bases, with 8 bases left in between. The CDR3 contains 13 residues. The material sequenced was cultured PBMCs, taken from culture after CMV antigen stimulation. V is TRBV7-2 and J is TRBJ2-2; D gene uncertain. The sequence was obtained from a human donor in good health (CMV status not recorded). Some clones in this sample may be carry-over from other donors' samples. The CDR3 DNA sequence: TGTGCCAGCAGCTTATTCTGGGTCGGGGAGCTGTTTTTT. Encoded protein: CASSLFWVGELFF. Full variable domain (outside the CDR3, taken from reference TRBV7-2 and TRBJ2-2): GAGVSQSPSNKVTEKGKDVELRCDPISGHTALYWYRQSLGQGLEFLIYFQGNSAPDKSGLPSDRFSAERTGGSVSTLTIQRTQQEDSAVYLCASSLFWVGELFFGEGSRLTVL.